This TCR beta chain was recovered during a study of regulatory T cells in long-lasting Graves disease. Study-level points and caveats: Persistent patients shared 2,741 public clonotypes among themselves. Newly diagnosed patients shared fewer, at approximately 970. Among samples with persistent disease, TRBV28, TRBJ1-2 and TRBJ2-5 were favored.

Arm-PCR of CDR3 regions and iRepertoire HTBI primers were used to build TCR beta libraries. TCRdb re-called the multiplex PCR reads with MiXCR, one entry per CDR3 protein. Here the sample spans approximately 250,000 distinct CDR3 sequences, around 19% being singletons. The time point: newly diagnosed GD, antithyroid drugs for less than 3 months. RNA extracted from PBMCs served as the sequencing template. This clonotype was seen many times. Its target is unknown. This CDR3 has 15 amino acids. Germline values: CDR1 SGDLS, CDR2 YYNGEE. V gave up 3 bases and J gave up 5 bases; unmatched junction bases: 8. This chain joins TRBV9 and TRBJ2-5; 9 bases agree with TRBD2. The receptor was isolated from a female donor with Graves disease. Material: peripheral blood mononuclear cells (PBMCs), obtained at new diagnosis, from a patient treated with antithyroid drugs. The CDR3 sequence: CASSASESGRETQYF. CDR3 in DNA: TGTGCCAGCAGCGCATCTGAAAGCGGGAGGGAGACCCAGTACTTC.